The next 9 T cell receptor beta chains were all read from a single sample in a study of cytomegalovirus exposure and HLA in healthy donors. PCR involved 60 Vbeta and 13 Jbeta primers. Clones were read by immunoSEQ multiplex PCR, and TCRdb kept only the in-frame ones, dropping some. This table holds around 200,000 clones, 70% to 75% found once. Material: PBMCs. Receptors originate from a man aged 25 to 40 in good health and CMV-seropositive.

V gene TRBV29-1 combines with J gene TRBJ1-4, with D perhaps matching TRBD1 (5 bases). The V gene's germline CDR1 is SQVTM and CDR2 ANQGSEA. Trimming took off 4 bases at V and 4 bases at J, with 10 bases between the two ends. The CDR3 is 13 residues long. Written as DNA, the CDR3 is TGCAGCGTTGTAGGGGCTTATAATGAAAAACTGTTTTTT. Translated: CSVVGAYNEKLFF.

The chain has TRBV7-2 and TRBJ1-3; TRBD1 matches at 7 bases. V lost 5 bases, J lost 3 bases, and 4 bases stayed unmatched. There are 14 residues in the CDR3. Germline V lookup: CDR1 SGHTA, CDR2 FQGNSA. The CDR3 DNA is TGTGCCAGCAGCGGAGACAGGGTTGGAAACACCATATATTTT. This codes for CASSGDRVGNTIYF.

The chain employs TRBV7-9 and TRBJ1-4, with D unclear. Germline CDR1 SEHNR, CDR2 FQNEAQ (reference sequence). This CDR3 is 12 amino acids long. Trimming stripped 2 bases from V and 6 bases from J, with 4 bases between. CDR3 bases: TGTGCCAGCAGCTTACGGGATGAAAAACTGTTTTTT. This sequence encodes CASSLRDEKLFF. Complete variable domain (other parts from reference TRBV7-9 and TRBJ1-4): DTGVSQNPRHKITKRGQNVTFRCDPISEHNRLYWYRQTLGQGPEFLTYFQNEAQLEKSRLLSDRFSAERPKGSFSTLEIQRTEQGDSAMYLCASSLRDEKLFFGSGTQLSVL.

This clone was counted only a few times. The chain joins TRBV27 to TRBJ2-2; D might be TRBD2 (5 bases). The CDR3 sequence is 17 residues long. Germline CDR1 reads MNHEY; CDR2 reads SMNVEV (reference sequence). The V end lost 0 bases, the J end lost 5 bases, and 16 bases lay between the germline ends. The CDR3 DNA reads TGTGCCAGCAGTTTATCGGTGAGGGCTAGCTTTACCGGGGAGCTGTTTTTT. Protein: CASSLSVRASFTGELFF.

The count of this clone is one. V and J are TRBV5-1 and TRBJ1-1; D call uncertain. CDR3 size: 17 residues. Germline lookup yields CDR1 SGHRS and CDR2 YFSETQ. V gave up 1 base and J gave up 3 bases, with 19 bases separating them. This chain's CDR3 is CASSLRPPPGSDTEAFF. For the CDR3, the DNA is TGCGCCAGCAGCTTGAGACCGCCCCCGGGGTCGGACACTGAAGCTTTCTTT.

A few counts support this clone. The chain couples TRBV4-1 to TRBJ1-6; D perhaps matches TRBD1 (6 bases). The germline V and J ends were trimmed by 0 bases and 6 bases, with 12 bases remaining between them. The CDR3 is 16 residues long. Per the germline V gene, CDR1 is MGHRA and CDR2 is YSYEKL. CDR3: CASSQEWTVGNSPLHF. The CDR3 DNA follows: TGCGCCAGCAGCCAAGAATGGACAGTTGGTAATTCACCCCTCCACTTT.

The chain is built from TRBV2 and TRBJ2-5; the match to TRBD2 covers 12 bases. Near its end, the DNA agrees better with TRBJ2-7, so the J call may be wrong. The CDR3 is 15 amino acids. The germline V gene encodes CDR1 SNHLY and CDR2 FYNNEI. The CDR3 nucleotides are TGTGCCAGCACCGGGGAGACTAGCGGGAGCCACGAGCAGTACTTC. Encoded protein: CASTGETSGSHEQYF.

The chain employs TRBV5-1 and TRBJ2-4; 9 nucleotides align to TRBD1. Germline CDR1 reads SGHRS; CDR2 reads YFSETQ. The junction had 7 bases not matched to a gene; V was cut back by 9 bases and J by 15 bases. CDR3 length equals 10 residues. CDR3 bases: TGCGCCACCAGGAGACAGGGGGGGTACTTC. It encodes CATRRQGGYF.

This rearrangement joins TRBV6-5 to TRBJ1-2, with 9 bases aligning to TRBD1. Germline V CDR1 and CDR2: MNHEY, SVGAGI. This CDR3 has 14 residues. V lost 10 bases to trimming and J lost 7 bases; unmatched junction nucleotides: 13. CDR3 in amino acids: CATVPLDRGSGYTF. The CDR3 nucleotides are TGTGCCACCGTCCCCCTGGACAGGGGAAGTGGCTACACCTTC.